The 17 T cell receptor beta chains presented below share a single source sample, sequenced in a study of shared clonotypes between healthy human individuals. Method: immunoSEQ multiplex PCR; TCRdb's copy keeps in-frame clones and lacks some. The table shows 900,000 to 1,200,000 clones, with approximately 80% occurring only once. Sequencing was done on a sample of memory CD4+ T cells from PBMCs. Described subset: CD45RA-negative fraction. Receptors originate from a man aged 18-30 years in good health. Some clones in this sample may be carry-over from other donors' samples.

The chain joins TRBV28 to TRBJ2-7; D unresolved. CDR3 length: 12 amino acids. V lost 2 bases to trimming and J lost 6 bases, with 8 bases between them. Germline V CDR1 and CDR2: MDHEN, SYDVKM. CDR3: CASSLQTSEQYF. CDR3 DNA sequence: TGTGCCAGCAGTTTACAGACGAGCGAGCAGTACTTC.

V and J are TRBV5-6 and TRBJ2-7, with a tentative D call TRBD2 (6 bases). V was clipped by 6 bases and J by 7 bases, with 20 bases between them. Per germline, CDR1 SGHDT and CDR2 YYEEEE. This CDR3 has 14 amino acids. CDR3 protein: CASTRGWRTREQYF. The CDR3 coding sequence is TGTGCCAGCACCCGGGGGTGGCGGACTCGGGAGCAGTACTTC.

J is TRBJ2-3 and V is TRBV4-1; possible D gene TRBD2, 6 bases. This CDR3 has 16 amino acids. V was pared by 1 base and J by 2 bases, with 13 bases between. Germline V gives CDR1 MGHRA, CDR2 YSYEKL. The CDR3 is CASSQGRGSFTDTQYF. In DNA form, the CDR3 reads TGCGCCAGCAGCCAAGGTCGGGGGTCCTTCACAGATACGCAGTATTTT.

The genes are TRBV28 and TRBJ1-1; D gene ambiguous. Trimming took 3 bases from V and 1 from J, leaving 6 bases between them. Germline CDR1 and CDR2: MDHEN and SYDVKM. The CDR3 runs to 13 residues. CDR3 nucleotides: TGTGCCAGCAGTTTCCCCCAGAACACTGAAGCTTTCTTT. Its translation: CASSFPQNTEAFF.

This clone was counted only a few times. The rearrangement uses TRBV25-1 and TRBJ1-1; D gene uncertain. Deletions cut 4 bases from V and 0 bases from J, with 9 bases between. Germline CDR1 is MGHDK and CDR2 is SYGVNS. The CDR3 is 14 amino acids. DNA of the CDR3: TGTGCCAGCAGTGTTGGGTTCGTGAACACTGAAGCTTTCTTT. It specifies CASSVGFVNTEAFF.

CDR3 loop: CASSLEGTGSTTQYF. The CDR3 nucleotides are TGTGCCAGCAGCTTGGAGGGGACGGGATCGACGACCCAGTACTTC. The chain couples TRBV5-4 to TRBJ2-5; D may be TRBD1 or TRBD2 (5 bases each). Germline CDR1 SGHNT, CDR2 YYREEE (reference sequence). This CDR3 contains 15 residues. V shed 0 bases and J shed 7 bases, with 16 bases lying between them.

The count of this clone is one. The rearrangement links TRBV5-4 to TRBJ2-1; the D is unclear. Trimming cost V 1 base and J 15 bases, with 14 bases left between them. This CDR3 has 12 residues. Germline V gives CDR1 SGHNT, CDR2 YYREEE (reference sequence). In DNA, the CDR3 is TGTGCCAGCAGCTTGTACGGCACCGAGACGTTCTTC. Residues: CASSLYGTETFF.

This clone was detected only once. This chain connects TRBV5-1 to TRBJ2-1; 9 nucleotides align to TRBD2. The trim removed 0 bases at V and 3 bases at J, leaving 4 bases unmatched. Germline CDR1 SGHRS, CDR2 YFSETQ. The CDR3 runs to 16 residues. CDR3 region: CASSLVAGADYNEQFF. The CDR3 DNA is TGCGCCAGCAGCTTGGTAGCGGGAGCGGACTACAATGAGCAGTTCTTC.

This clone was seen only once. V usage is TRBV23-1 and J usage is TRBJ2-7; possible D gene TRBD2, 5 bases. TRBV23-1 is filed as an ORF, its function uncertain. Trimming removed 8 bases at V and 7 bases at J, with 27 bases between. This CDR3 comprises 16 residues. In DNA form, the CDR3 reads TGCGCCAGCCAAATCCCGAGGGTACAATACGTAACAGAGCAGTACTTC. It encodes CASQIPRVQYVTEQYF.

The rearrangement joins TRBV5-1 to TRBJ2-3; 7 nucleotides line up with TRBD1. V shed 0 bases and J 4 bases; nucleotides not matched to a gene: 8. The CDR3 consists of 16 residues. Germline V lookup: CDR1 SGHRS, CDR2 YFSETQ. This CDR3 reads CASSLGTGARADTQYF. DNA of the CDR3: TGCGCCAGCAGCTTGGGTACAGGGGCGAGGGCAGATACGCAGTATTTT.

This clone was detected a few times. The rearrangement uses TRBV7-2 and TRBJ1-1; no reliable D call. V lost 5 bases to trimming and J lost 7 bases, with 8 bases between them. This CDR3 has 11 residues. Per germline, CDR1 SGHTA and CDR2 FQGNSA. CDR3 region: CASSPFGEAFF. For the CDR3, the DNA is TGTGCCAGCAGCCCCTTTGGTGAAGCTTTCTTT.

The count of this clone is one. The chain employs TRBV7-8 and TRBJ1-1; unclear D gene. The CDR3 has 14 residues. Germline CDR1 and CDR2: SGHVS and FQNEAQ. V was pared by 11 bases and J by 4 bases, with 20 bases between. The CDR3 DNA is TGTGCCGGGCCCGCAGGTAATGGCGGCACTGAAGCTTTCTTT. This encodes CAGPAGNGGTEAFF.

The chain has TRBV28 and TRBJ1-3, with a possible D match to TRBD1 (6 bases). The CDR3 sequence is 15 residues long. V shed 2 bases and J shed 5 bases, with 13 bases lying between them. Germline V CDR1 and CDR2: MDHEN, SYDVKM. The CDR3 sequence is CASSLRGGPRNTIYF. CDR3 sequence (DNA): TGTGCCAGCAGTTTAAGGGGGGGACCTCGAAACACCATATATTTT. Complete variable domain (other parts from reference TRBV28 and TRBJ1-3): DVKVTQSSRYLVKRTGEKVFLECVQDMDHENMFWYRQDPGLGLRLIYFSYDVKMKEKGDIPEGYSVSREKKERFSLILESASTNQTSMYLCASSLRGGPRNTIYFGEGSWLTVV.

The J gene is TRBJ2-7, the V gene TRBV6-5, with D perhaps assigned TRBD1 or TRBD2 (6 bases each). This CDR3 region has 15 residues. V dropped 2 bases and J dropped 3 bases, with 14 bases sitting between them. Germline V lookup: CDR1 MNHEY, CDR2 SVGAGI. CDR3 DNA: TGTGCCAGCAGTTACACGGCGGGACACCGCTACGAGCAGTACTTC. Translated, it gives CASSYTAGHRYEQYF.

Of note for this clone: The identical CDR3 is also encoded by other nucleotide sequences in the sample. The chain is built from TRBV18 and TRBJ2-3; D gene unclear. V shed 0 bases and J shed 5 bases, with 9 bases lying between them. The CDR3 totals 14 residues. Germline-derived CDR1 and CDR2 are KGHSH and LQKENI. The CDR3 is CASSPPELRDTQYF. The CDR3 nucleotides read TGTGCCAGCTCACCACCTGAACTCAGAGATACGCAGTATTTT.

V usage is TRBV5-4 and J usage is TRBJ2-5; no reliable D call. The CDR3 loop spans 15 amino acids. Germline assignment: CDR1 SGHNT and CDR2 YYREEE (reference sequence). V lost 0 bases and J 2 bases, leaving 11 bases between the germline ends. CDR3 residues: CASSLATTGQETQYF. In DNA, the CDR3 is TGTGCCAGCAGCTTGGCCACCACCGGGCAAGAGACCCAGTACTTC.

The chain's CDR3 is CASSGSTGRTEQYF. DNA for the CDR3: TGTGCCAGCAGTGGTTCGACGGGGCGGACCGAGCAGTACTTC. V gene TRBV2 combines with J gene TRBJ2-7; D may be TRBD1 or TRBD2 (5 bases each). The CDR3 loop spans 14 amino acids. Trimming shortened V by 4 bases and J by 6 bases, and 16 bases separated the two germline ends. Germline V gene data show CDR1 as SNHLY and CDR2 as FYNNEI.